The 29 T cell receptor beta chains below were found in one sample sequenced in a study of STAT5B mutations in CD4+ large granular lymphocyte leukemia. Libraries were prepared by immunoSEQ multiplex PCR; TCRdb keeps only in-frame clonotypes and omits some of them. The sample holds around 21,000 clones, over 70% seen once. The sequenced sample was CD4+ T cells from blood buffy coats. The receptor set was obtained from a human donor in good health.

The chain recombines TRBV5-1 with TRBJ1-6, with D possibly matching TRBD1 (5 bases). CDR3 length: 13 residues. The V end was cut by 4 bases, the J end by 6 bases, with 8 bases between. Germline V gene sequence: CDR1 SGHRS, CDR2 YFSETQ. The CDR3 nucleotides are TGCGCCAGCAGCACGGGGCTTAATTCACCCCTCCACTTT. Its translation: CASSTGLNSPLHF.

This chain links TRBV4-1 with TRBJ2-3; possible D gene TRBD2, 6 bases. Germline values: CDR1 MGHRA, CDR2 YSYEKL. The CDR3 extends over 16 amino acids. V lost 0 bases to trimming and J lost 3 bases, with 13 bases between them. CDR3 nucleotides: TGCGCCAGCAGCCAAGATCTCATGGCGGGGACAGATACGCAGTATTTT. It translates to CASSQDLMAGTDTQYF.

The chain carries TRBV11-3 and TRBJ2-1; possibly TRBD2 for D (6 bases). This CDR3 has 14 residues. V lost 2 bases and J lost 7, with 12 bases in between. Germline assignment: CDR1 SGHNT and CDR2 YENEEA. CDR3 nucleotides: TGTGCCAGCAGCTTATCGGGAGCAGGGAATGAGCAGTTCTTC. Residues: CASSLSGAGNEQFF.

V and J are TRBV7-5 and TRBJ1-3. TRBV7-5 is a pseudogene locus. The CDR3 is 9 residues long. The CDR3 nucleotides read TGTGCCAGAAGTAACACCATATATTTT. Translating it yields CARSNTIYF.

This clone was picked up a small number of times. The chain is built from TRBV10-3 and TRBJ2-3; 7 bases line up with TRBD2. This CDR3 has 13 residues. Per the germline V gene, CDR1 is ENHRY and CDR2 is SYGVKD. Trimming removed 8 bases from V and 7 bases from J; junction bases left unmatched: 9. The CDR3 protein is CAISLREGHTQYF. The CDR3, as DNA: TGTGCCATCTCCCTAAGGGAGGGTCATACGCAGTATTTT.

V and J are TRBV9 and TRBJ2-1; 8 bases are a match to TRBD2. The CDR3 loop spans 17 amino acids. With 4 bases clipped from V and 4 bases from J, the junction kept 13 bases outside the gene matches. Germline V CDR1 and CDR2: SGDLS, YYNGEE. The CDR3 spells CASSLTTTSGAYNEQFF. For the CDR3, the DNA is TGTGCCAGCAGCTTAACCACCACTAGCGGAGCTTACAATGAGCAGTTCTTC.

This chain joins TRBV5-4 and TRBJ2-5; D might be TRBD2 (6 bases). The tail of the sequence fits TRBJ2-7 better, so the J call may be wrong. This CDR3 is 15 amino acids long. Germline V lookup: CDR1 SGHNT, CDR2 YYREEE (reference sequence). The CDR3 protein is CASSRMGGRSYEQYF. The CDR3 DNA reads as TGTGCCAGCAGCCGGATGGGGGGAAGGAGCTACGAGCAGTACTTC.

This clone was seen a handful of times. This chain uses TRBV9 with TRBJ2-7; 7 bases agree with TRBD2. The CDR3 sequence is 16 residues long. Germline V lookup: CDR1 SGDLS, CDR2 YYNGEE. After removal of 0 bases from V and 8 bases from J, the junction contained 14 bases not matched to a gene. This chain's CDR3 is CASSVGGGTTPTQQYF. The DNA of the CDR3 is TGTGCCAGCAGCGTAGGGGGTGGGACTACCCCTACCCAGCAGTACTTC.

The chain couples TRBV10-3 to TRBJ2-3, with TRBD2 identical over 8 bases. The CDR3 consists of 19 residues. V dropped 6 bases and J dropped 3; count of bases not matched to a gene: 20. Germline V CDR1 and CDR2: ENHRY, SYGVKD. The DNA for the CDR3 is TGTGCCATCAGCGGGAGGGCTAGCGGTAACCCGGATTTAACAGATACGCAGTATTTT. Translated: CAISGRASGNPDLTDTQYF.

The CDR3 protein is CASSFVSSQAYGYTF. CDR3 in DNA: TGTGCCAGCAGCTTTGTGTCCTCTCAAGCCTATGGCTACACCTTC. The rearrangement links TRBV5-6 to TRBJ1-2; D ambiguous. V was shortened by 2 bases and J by 4 bases, with 15 bases between the two germline ends. This CDR3 is 15 amino acids long. Per the germline V gene, CDR1 is SGHDT and CDR2 is YYEEEE.

The chain is built from TRBV6-1 and TRBJ1-1, with unresolved D. This CDR3 spans 14 amino acids. Germline CDR1 MNHNS, CDR2 SASEGT. V shed 2 bases and J shed 3 bases, with 10 bases lying between them. CDR3 in DNA: TGTGCCAGCAGTGAAAGGCGTGGACACACTGAAGCTTTCTTT. Translated, it gives CASSERRGHTEAFF.

The V gene is TRBV5-6, the J gene TRBJ1-1; no clear D. CDR3 length: 13 residues. Trimming left V 1 base short and J 2 bases short, with 6 bases between. CDR1 SGHDT and CDR2 YYEEEE come from the germline V gene. The chain's CDR3 is CASSLPFNTEAFF. The CDR3 DNA reads as TGTGCCAGCAGCTTGCCGTTTAACACTGAAGCTTTCTTT.

V gene TRBV20-1 combines with J gene TRBJ1-4, with no clear D. The length of the CDR3 is 11 residues. The germline V and J ends were trimmed by 0 bases and 13 bases, with 9 bases remaining between them. Germline CDR1 is DFQATT and CDR2 is SNEGSKA (reference sequence). The CDR3 is CSARDLPGLFF. CDR3 coding DNA: TGCAGTGCTAGAGATCTGCCTGGACTGTTTTTT.

V is TRBV28 and J is TRBJ1-2; perhaps TRBD1 as D (5 bases). Trimming took off 5 bases at V and 0 bases at J, with 13 bases between the two ends. This CDR3 is 15 amino acids long. Germline loops: CDR1 MDHEN, CDR2 SYDVKM. CDR3 loop: CASSGTGTPNYGYTF. CDR3 DNA: TGTGCCAGCAGTGGAACCGGGACTCCTAACTATGGCTACACCTTC.

V usage is TRBV6-6 and J usage is TRBJ2-7; 10 nucleotides match TRBD1. The CDR3 loop spans 14 amino acids. Germline V gene lookup returns CDR1 MNHNY and CDR2 SVGAGI (reference sequence). V shed 4 bases and J 0 bases; nucleotides not matched to a gene: 0. CDR3 in amino acids: CASSWTGGSYEQYF. The CDR3 DNA reads as TGTGCCAGCAGTTGGACAGGGGGCTCCTACGAGCAGTACTTC.

This clone has a single count. This chain connects TRBV10-2 to TRBJ2-4; D is perhaps TRBD2 (5 bases). V lost 4 bases to trimming and J lost 4 bases, with 11 bases between them. The CDR3 totals 14 residues. Germline CDR1 and CDR2: WSHSY and SAAADI. The CDR3 nucleotides read TGCGCCAGCAGTGCGAGTTCGGGGAAAAACATTCAGTACTTC. Translation gives CASSASSGKNIQYF.

This clone showed up just once. The gene calls are TRBV5-1 and TRBJ2-1; D call uncertain. This CDR3 comprises 17 residues. The V end lost 3 bases, the J end lost 2 bases, and 18 bases lay between the germline ends. Germline V lookup: CDR1 SGHRS, CDR2 YFSETQ. The DNA for the CDR3 is TGCGCCAGCAGCTCACAACCCCCGGGCCTTGCCTACAATGAGCAGTTCTTC. It yields the protein CASSSQPPGLAYNEQFF. Filled out from reference TRBV5-1 and TRBJ2-1, the complete variable domain reads KAGVTQTPRYLIKTRGQQVTLSCSPISGHRSVSWYQQTPGQGLQFLFEYFSETQRNKGNFPGRFSGRQFSNSRSEMNVSTLELGDSALYLCASSSQPPGLAYNEQFFGPGTRLTVL.

V gene TRBV11-3 combines with J gene TRBJ2-3, with a weak D call TRBD2 (5 bases). This CDR3 spans 13 amino acids. The germline gives CDR1 SGHNT, CDR2 YENEEA. V was cut by 7 bases and J by 5 bases, with 13 bases left in between. CDR3 nucleotide sequence: TGTGCCAGCACCGGACTGGGCGTAGATACGCAGTATTTT. It codes for CASTGLGVDTQYF.

The chain uses TRBV10-2 and TRBJ2-1; TRBD2 agrees at 8 bases. The CDR3 covers 12 residues. V lost 0 bases, J lost 16 bases, and 5 bases stayed unmatched. Germline CDR1 and CDR2: WSHSY and SAAADI. CDR3 sequence: CASSESQGLGFF. The DNA of the CDR3 is TGCGCCAGCAGTGAGTCTCAGGGACTAGGATTCTTC.

This chain joins TRBV7-8 and TRBJ2-6; no clear D gene. The CDR3 is made up of 17 amino acids. CDR1 SGHVS and CDR2 FQNEAQ come from the germline V gene. Between the trimmed V and J ends, which lost 5 bases and 2 bases, there was a span of 16 bases. The CDR3 bases are TGTGCCAGCAGCCCGACCATTGTCCGGCCTGGGGCCAACGTCCTGACTTTC. This translates into CASSPTIVRPGANVLTF.

CDR3 nucleotide sequence: TGTGCCAGCTCACGGCCGGGTACCGGGGAGCTGTTTTTT. Its translation is CASSRPGTGELFF. The V gene is TRBV18, the J gene TRBJ2-2; the D is unclear. The length of the CDR3 is 13 residues. From germline, CDR1 is KGHSH and CDR2 LQKENI. The V end was cut by 4 bases, the J end by 5 bases, with 8 bases between.

V gene TRBV10-2 combines with J gene TRBJ1-1; a possible D gene is TRBD1 (5 bases). Germline loops: CDR1 WSHSY, CDR2 SAAADI. V lost 6 bases to trimming and J lost 0 bases, with 11 bases between them. This CDR3 contains 14 residues. The DNA for the CDR3 is TGCGCCAGCAGGCAGGGAGGCTTGAACACTGAAGCTTTCTTT. Protein: CASRQGGLNTEAFF.

The chain is built from TRBV14 and TRBJ1-4; maybe TRBD1 (6 bases). The V end lost 0 bases, the J end lost 5 bases, and 16 bases lay between the germline ends. This CDR3 comprises 17 residues. Germline V gives CDR1 SGHDN, CDR2 FVKESK. The CDR3 region is CASSQEVRGQRNEKLFF. Written as DNA, the CDR3 is TGTGCCAGCAGCCAAGAGGTCCGTGGACAGAGAAATGAAAAACTGTTTTTT. Variable domain in full (rest from reference TRBV14 and TRBJ1-4): EAGVTQFPSHSVIEKGQTVTLRCDPISGHDNLYWYRRVMGKEIKFLLHFVKESKQDESGMPNNRFLAERTGGTYSTLKVQPAELEDSGVYFCASSQEVRGQRNEKLFFGSGTQLSVL.

The J gene is TRBJ2-7, the V gene TRBV9; D is perhaps TRBD1 or TRBD2 (5 bases each). The V and J ends lost 7 bases and 6 bases respectively, with 14 bases between them. CDR1 SGDLS and CDR2 YYNGEE come from the germline V gene. The CDR3 loop spans 12 amino acids. CDR3 protein: CASGDDRFEQYF. The CDR3 DNA is TGTGCCAGCGGGGACGATAGATTCGAGCAGTACTTC.

This clone appeared once. The V gene is TRBV6-6, the J gene TRBJ2-5; D is perhaps TRBD2 (7 bases). The CDR3 spans 15 residues. CDR1 MNHNY and CDR2 SVGAGI come from the germline V gene (reference sequence). The germline V and J ends were trimmed by 6 bases and 5 bases, with 19 bases remaining between them. CDR3 protein: CASRGREGVMETQYF. The DNA of the CDR3 is TGTGCCAGCAGAGGCAGGGAGGGGGTTATGGAGACCCAGTACTTC.

The genes are TRBV10-3 and TRBJ2-7, with 11 bases aligning to TRBD2. The length of the CDR3 is 15 residues. The germline CDR1 and CDR2 sequences are ENHRY and SYGVKD. Unmatched junction bases numbered 4, after V lost 4 bases and J lost 2 bases. The CDR3 loop reads CAISVLAGGPYEQYF. CDR3 nucleotides: TGTGCCATCAGTGTATTAGCGGGAGGGCCCTACGAGCAGTACTTC.

The genes are TRBV5-6 and TRBJ2-1; D gene unclear. Trimming removed 3 bases at V and 7 bases at J, with 5 bases between. Germline V gene data show CDR1 as SGHDT and CDR2 as YYEEEE. The CDR3 is made up of 11 amino acids. The CDR3 spells CASSYLNEQFF. In DNA, the CDR3 is TGTGCCAGCAGCTATCTAAATGAGCAGTTCTTC.

The chain links TRBV11-3 to TRBJ2-3; perhaps TRBD1 as D (6 bases). Trimming stripped 5 bases from V and 8 bases from J, with 26 bases between. Germline V gene lookup returns CDR1 SGHNT and CDR2 YENEEA. This CDR3 comprises 17 residues. CDR3 DNA sequence: TGTGCCAGCAGCCCAGAGCCGGGCAGGGGAGTTCAGGGTACGCAGTATTTT. Protein sequence: CASSPEPGRGVQGTQYF.

This sequence joins TRBV5-6 and TRBJ2-3, with D perhaps TRBD2 (5 bases). V was pared by 1 base and J by 0 bases, with 18 bases between. Germline lookup yields CDR1 SGHDT and CDR2 YYEEEE. The CDR3 is 18 amino acids. The chain's CDR3 is CASSLRRGIQTSTDTQYF. The CDR3, as DNA: TGTGCCAGCAGCTTGCGGCGAGGGATTCAGACAAGCACAGATACGCAGTATTTT.